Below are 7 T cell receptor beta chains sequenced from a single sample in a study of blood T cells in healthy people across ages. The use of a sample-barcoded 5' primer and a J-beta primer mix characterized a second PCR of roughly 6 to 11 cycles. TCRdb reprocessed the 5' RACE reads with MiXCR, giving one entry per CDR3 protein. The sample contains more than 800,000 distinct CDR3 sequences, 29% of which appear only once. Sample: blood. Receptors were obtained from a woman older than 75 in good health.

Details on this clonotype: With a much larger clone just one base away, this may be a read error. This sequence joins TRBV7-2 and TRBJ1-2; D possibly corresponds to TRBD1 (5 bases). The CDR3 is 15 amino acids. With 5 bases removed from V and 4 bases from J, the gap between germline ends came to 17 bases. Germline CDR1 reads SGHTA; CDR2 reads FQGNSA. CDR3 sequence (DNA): TGTGCCAGCAGCCACACCGGGACGGTCCGCTATGGCTACACCTTC. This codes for CASSHTGTVRYGYTF.

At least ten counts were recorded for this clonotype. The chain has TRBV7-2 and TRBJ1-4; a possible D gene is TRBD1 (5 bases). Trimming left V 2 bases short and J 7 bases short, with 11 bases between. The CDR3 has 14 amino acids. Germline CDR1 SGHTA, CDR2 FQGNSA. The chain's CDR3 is CASSLLGVGEKLFF. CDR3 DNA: TGTGCCAGCAGCTTACTGGGGGTTGGTGAAAAACTGTTTTTT. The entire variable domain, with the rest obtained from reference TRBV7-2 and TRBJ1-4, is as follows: GAGVSQSPSNKVTEKGKDVELRCDPISGHTALYWYRQSLGQGLEFLIYFQGNSAPDKSGLPSDRFSAERTGGSVSTLTIQRTQQEDSAVYLCASSLLGVGEKLFFGSGTQLSVL.

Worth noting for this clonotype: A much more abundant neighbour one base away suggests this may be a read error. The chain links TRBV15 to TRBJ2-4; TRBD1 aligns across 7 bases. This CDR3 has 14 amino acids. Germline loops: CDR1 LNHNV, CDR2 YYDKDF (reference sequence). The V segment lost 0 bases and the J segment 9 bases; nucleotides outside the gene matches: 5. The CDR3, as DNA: TGTGCCACCAGCAGAGAAGGGACAGAAAGCATTCAGTACTTC. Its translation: CATSREGTESIQYF. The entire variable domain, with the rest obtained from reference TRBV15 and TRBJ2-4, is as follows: DAMVIQNPRYQVTQFGKPVTLSCSQTLNHNVMYWYQQKSSQAPKLLFHYYDKDFNNEADTPDNFQSRRPNTSFCFLDIRSPGLGDTAMYLCATSREGTESIQYFGAGTRLSVL.

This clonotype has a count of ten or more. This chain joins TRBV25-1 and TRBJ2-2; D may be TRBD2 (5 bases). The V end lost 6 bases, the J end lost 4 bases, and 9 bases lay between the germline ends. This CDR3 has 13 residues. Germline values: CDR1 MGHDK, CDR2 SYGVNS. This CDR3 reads CASREDSTGELFF. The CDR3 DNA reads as TGTGCCAGCAGGGAGGACTCCACCGGGGAGCTGTTTTTT.

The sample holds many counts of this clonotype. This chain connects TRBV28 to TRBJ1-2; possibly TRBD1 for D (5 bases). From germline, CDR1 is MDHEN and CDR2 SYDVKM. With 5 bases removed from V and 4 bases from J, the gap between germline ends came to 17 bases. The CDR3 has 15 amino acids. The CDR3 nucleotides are TGTGCCAGCAGTGGGGGTTGGGGTAACGGCTATGGCTACACCTTC. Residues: CASSGGWGNGYGYTF.

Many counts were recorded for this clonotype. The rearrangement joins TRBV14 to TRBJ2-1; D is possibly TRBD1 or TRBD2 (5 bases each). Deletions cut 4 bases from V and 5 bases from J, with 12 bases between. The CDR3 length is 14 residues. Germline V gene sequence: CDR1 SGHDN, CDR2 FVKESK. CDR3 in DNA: TGTGCCAGCAGCCCCGTCCGGGGCAACAATGAGCAGTTCTTC. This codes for CASSPVRGNNEQFF.

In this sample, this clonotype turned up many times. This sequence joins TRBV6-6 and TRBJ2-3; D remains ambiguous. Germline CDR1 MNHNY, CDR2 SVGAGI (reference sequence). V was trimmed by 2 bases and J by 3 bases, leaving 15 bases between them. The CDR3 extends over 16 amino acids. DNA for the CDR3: TGTGCCAGCAGTTACGGCAGGACCCCTGGAACAGATACGCAGTATTTT. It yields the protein CASSYGRTPGTDTQYF.